This T cell receptor (beta chain) comes out of a study of radiation and T cells in renal cell carcinoma. Study in general: Nephrectomy followed 15 Gy stereotactic body radiation by 4 weeks.

V gave up 4 bases and J gave up 3 bases, with 18 bases separating them. The CDR3 is 16 residues long. Germline V gene data show CDR1 as SGHRS and CDR2 as YFSETQ. Study results and caveats: Top tumor clonotypes rose in blood 2 weeks post-radiation, then contracted. Baseline intratumoral clonotype presence is unknown without pretreatment biopsies.

Remarks on this clone: Its specificity is unknown.

Regarding time point: baseline pretreatment blood. The treatment denotes: 15 Gy SBRT to primary tumor, nephrectomy 4 weeks later. Profiled with immunoSEQ multiplex PCR; TCRdb holds only in-frame clones, not every one. The sample lists 150,000 or so clones, about 88% occurring once. The sequence was collected from a woman aged 50 to 65 with renal cell carcinoma. Sequencing used blood, obtained from a patient whose treatment included radiotherapy and nephrectomy. This chain uses TRBV5-1 with TRBJ2-3; D gene unclear. This CDR3 reads CASSTEPGRVTDTQYF. As DNA, the CDR3 is TGCGCCAGCAGCACCGAACCAGGACGCGTTACAGATACGCAGTATTTT.